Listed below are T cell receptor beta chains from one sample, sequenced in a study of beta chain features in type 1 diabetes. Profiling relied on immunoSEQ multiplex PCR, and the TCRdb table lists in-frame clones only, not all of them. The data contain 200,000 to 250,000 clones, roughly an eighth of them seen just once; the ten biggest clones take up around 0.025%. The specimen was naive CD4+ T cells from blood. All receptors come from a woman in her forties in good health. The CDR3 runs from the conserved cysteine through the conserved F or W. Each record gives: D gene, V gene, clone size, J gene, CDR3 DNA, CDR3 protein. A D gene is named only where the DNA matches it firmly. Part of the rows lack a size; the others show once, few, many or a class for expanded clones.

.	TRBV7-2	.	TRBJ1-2	TGTGCCAGCAGCTCCGACAGTAATACCGGCTACACCTTC	CASSSDSNTGYTF
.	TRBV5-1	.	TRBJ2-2	TGCGCCAGCAGCCAAAACAGGGCGGGAGCCGGGGAGCTGTTTTTT	CASSQNRAGAGELFF
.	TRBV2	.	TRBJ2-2	TGTGCCAGCACCGAGACTAGGACTACCGGGGAGCTGTTTTTT	CASTETRTTGELFF
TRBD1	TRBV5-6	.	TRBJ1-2	TGTGCCAGCTGGCGGACAGGACAAGTGGGCTACACCTTC	CASWRTGQVGYTF
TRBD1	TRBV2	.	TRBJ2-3	TGTGCCAGCAGCCCACAGGGGATGGCAGATACGCAGTATTTT	CASSPQGMADTQYF
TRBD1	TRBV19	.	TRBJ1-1	TGTGCCAGTATAGGTCCACGGACAGGGGAAGCTTTCTTT	CASIGPRTGEAFF
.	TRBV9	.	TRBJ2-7	TGTGCCAGCAGCGGGGACACTCCCTACGAGCAGTACTTC	CASSGDTPYEQYF
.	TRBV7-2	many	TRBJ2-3	TGTGCCAGCAGCTTTCAGTCTAGAGATACGCAGTATTTT	CASSFQSRDTQYF
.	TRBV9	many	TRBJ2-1	TGTGCCAGCAGCCCCTTGGGGAGGAATGAGCAGTTCTTC	CASSPLGRNEQFF
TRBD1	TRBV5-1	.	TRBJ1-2	TGCGCCAGCAGCTGGGGTCCGGGACAGGGGGTCTCTAACTATGGCTACACCTTC	CASSWGPGQGVSNYGYTF
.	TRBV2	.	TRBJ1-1	TGTGCCAGCAGTGTTCGTCAGGGTCGGACTGAAGCTTTCTTT	CASSVRQGRTEAFF
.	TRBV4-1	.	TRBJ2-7	TGCGCCAGCAGCCAAGATAGGTCGTCGGCAGGGGCCCCCTACGAGCAGTACTTC	CASSQDRSSAGAPYEQYF
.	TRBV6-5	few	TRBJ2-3	TGTGCCACCGGGACTAGCACAGATACGCAGTATTTT	CATGTSTDTQYF
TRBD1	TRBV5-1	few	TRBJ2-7	TGCGCCAGCAGTGGGACAGGGGTATACGAGCAGTACTTC	CASSGTGVYEQYF
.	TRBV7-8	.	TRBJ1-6	TGTGCCAGCAGACCGAGGTGGGAGATTAATTCACCCCTCCACTTT	CASRPRWEINSPLHF
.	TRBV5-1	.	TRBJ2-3	TGCGCCAGCAGCAAGGAGGGGGGGGTTGATACGCAGTATTTT	CASSKEGGVDTQYF
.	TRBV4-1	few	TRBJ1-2	TGCGCCAGCAGCCAAGTTGGGAGAGACTATGGCTACACCTTC	CASSQVGRDYGYTF
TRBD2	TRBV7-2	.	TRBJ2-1	TGTGCCAGCAGCCTCGAGACTAGCGGGGGGCGCTATGAGCAGTTCTTC	CASSLETSGGRYEQFF
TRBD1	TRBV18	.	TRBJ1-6	TGTGCCAGCTCACCAGTAGGACAGGGGAATTCACCCCTCCACTTT	CASSPVGQGNSPLHF
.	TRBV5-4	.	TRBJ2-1	TGTGCCAGCAGCTTGTTGGGGGGGCTCCTAGATGAGCAGTTCTTC	CASSLLGGLLDEQFF
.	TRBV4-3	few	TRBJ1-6	TGCGCCAGCAGCCAAGAAGCCAGGGGTAATTCACCCCTCCACTTT	CASSQEARGNSPLHF
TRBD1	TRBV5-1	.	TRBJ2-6	TGCGCCAGCAGCTTGGACAGGGGCTCTGGGGCCAACGTCCTGACTTTC	CASSLDRGSGANVLTF
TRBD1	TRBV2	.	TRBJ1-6	TGTGCCAGCAGTGAAAGGGGACAGGGGTATAATTCACCCCTCCACTTT	CASSERGQGYNSPLHF
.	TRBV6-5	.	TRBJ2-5	TGTGCCAGCAGGCGAGGAGAGACCCAGTACTTC	CASRRGETQYF
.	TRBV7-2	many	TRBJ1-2	TGTGCCAGCAGCCTACGACCAGGGGATGGCTACACCTTC	CASSLRPGDGYTF
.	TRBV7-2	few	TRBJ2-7	TGTGCCAGCAGCGAAGTGGGGACACTCCACGAGCAGTACTTC	CASSEVGTLHEQYF
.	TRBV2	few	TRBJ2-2	TGTGCCAGCAGTGAATATACGGTGATGAACACCGGGGAGCTGTTTTTT	CASSEYTVMNTGELFF
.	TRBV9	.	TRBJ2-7	TGTGCCAGCAGCGGAGAGAACTCCTACGAGCAGTACTTC	CASSGENSYEQYF
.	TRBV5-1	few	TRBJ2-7	TGCGCCAGCAGCTTGTTCTACGAGCAGTACTTC	CASSLFYEQYF